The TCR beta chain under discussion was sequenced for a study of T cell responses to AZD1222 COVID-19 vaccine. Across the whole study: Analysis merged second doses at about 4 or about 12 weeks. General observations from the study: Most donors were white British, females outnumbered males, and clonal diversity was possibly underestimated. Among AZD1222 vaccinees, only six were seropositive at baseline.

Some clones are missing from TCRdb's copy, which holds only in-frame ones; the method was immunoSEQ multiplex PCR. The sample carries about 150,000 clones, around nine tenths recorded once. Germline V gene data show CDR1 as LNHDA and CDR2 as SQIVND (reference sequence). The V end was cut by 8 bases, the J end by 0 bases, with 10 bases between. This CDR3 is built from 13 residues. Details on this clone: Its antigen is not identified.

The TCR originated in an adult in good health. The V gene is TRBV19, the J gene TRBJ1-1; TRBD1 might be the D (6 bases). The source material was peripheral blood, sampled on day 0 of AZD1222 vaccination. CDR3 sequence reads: CASGQLMNTEAFF. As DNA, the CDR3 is TGTGCCAGTGGACAGTTAATGAACACTGAAGCTTTCTTT.